This TCR beta chain originates from a study of identical twins. TCRdb re-derived calls from the 5' RACE reads in MiXCR, one entry per CDR3 protein. The sample holds 400,000 or so distinct CDR3 sequences, around 9% seen once. The TCR originated in a woman in her forties or fifties in good health. The sample taken for sequencing was naive T cells sorted from blood.

CDR3 protein: CSARDRHTGGEKLFF. CDR3 DNA sequence: TGCAGTGCTAGAGATCGACACACTGGGGGTGAAAAACTGTTTTTT. The gene calls are TRBV20-1 and TRBJ1-4; D might be TRBD1 (5 bases). Trimming removed 0 bases at V and 7 bases at J, with 15 bases between. The germline CDR1 and CDR2 sequences are DFQATT and SNEGSKA (reference sequence). The CDR3 is 15 residues long.